Presented here are 5 T cell receptor beta chains from one specimen sequenced in a study of blood T cell repertoires in COVID-19. Profiled with immunoSEQ multiplex PCR; TCRdb holds only in-frame clones, not every one. The sample consists of a few hundred thousand clones, 80% to 90% of them appearing once. Sequencing used PBMCs or T cells enriched from blood (not recorded which). Receptor source: a man aged 25-45 years who had recovered from COVID-19.

V is TRBV30 and J is TRBJ1-6; D unclear. The CDR3 runs 12 residues. Germline values: CDR1 GTSNPN, CDR2 SVGIG (reference sequence). Trimming took 4 bases from V and 5 from J, leaving 6 bases between them. CDR3 in amino acids: CAWNRDNSPLHF. The DNA for the CDR3 is TGTGCCTGGAATCGGGATAATTCACCCCTCCACTTT.

V and J are TRBV6-1 and TRBJ2-5; 7 bases align to TRBD1. In germline, CDR1 is MNHNS, CDR2 SASEGT. V shed 0 bases and J 2 bases; nucleotides not matched to a gene: 3. The CDR3 length is 15 residues. CDR3 DNA sequence: TGTGCCAGCAGTGAAGCGTCAGGGGGTCAAGAGACCCAGTACTTC. It is translated as CASSEASGGQETQYF.

This chain joins TRBV19 and TRBJ1-4, with D hard to call. This CDR3 is 13 amino acids long. Germline assignment: CDR1 LNHDA and CDR2 SQIVND (reference sequence). Trimming left V 4 bases short and J 6 bases short, with 9 bases between. DNA for the CDR3: TGTGCCAGTAGTACAGGTTCGGATGAAAAACTGTTTTTT. This encodes CASSTGSDEKLFF.

The chain employs TRBV3-1 (or the pseudogene TRBV3-2) and TRBJ2-2; D is perhaps TRBD2 (5 bases). CDR3 length: 15 amino acids. Trimming cost V 2 bases and J 6 bases, with 13 bases left between them. CDR1 and CDR2 from the germline V gene are LGHDT and YNNKEL (reference sequence). CDR3 in DNA: TGTGCCAGCAGCCAATCAGGACTGGTCTCCGGGGAGCTGTTTTTT. It yields the protein CASSQSGLVSGELFF.

This clone was observed a single time. The V and J genes are TRBV11-2 and TRBJ2-1; 8 bases align to TRBD2. V was clipped by 2 bases and J by 7 bases; unmatched bases: 10. Germline V gives CDR1 SGHAT, CDR2 FQNNGV. The CDR3 is 16 residues long. CDR3: CASSLSGGALRNEQFF. The CDR3 DNA reads TGTGCCAGCAGCTTATCGGGGGGGGCTTTAAGGAATGAGCAGTTCTTC.